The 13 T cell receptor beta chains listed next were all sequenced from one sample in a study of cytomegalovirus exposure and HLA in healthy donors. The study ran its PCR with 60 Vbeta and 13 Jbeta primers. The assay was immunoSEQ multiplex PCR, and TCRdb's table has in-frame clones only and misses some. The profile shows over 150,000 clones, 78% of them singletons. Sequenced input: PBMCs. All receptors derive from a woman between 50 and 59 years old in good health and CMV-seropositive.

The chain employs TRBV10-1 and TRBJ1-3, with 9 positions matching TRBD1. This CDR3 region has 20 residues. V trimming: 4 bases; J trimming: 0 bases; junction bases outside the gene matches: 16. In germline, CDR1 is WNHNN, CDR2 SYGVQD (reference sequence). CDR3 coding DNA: TGCGCCAGCAGTGTCCGGGACAGGGTAAGACGGGGAAGCTCTGGAAACACCATATATTTT. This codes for CASSVRDRVRRGSSGNTIYF.

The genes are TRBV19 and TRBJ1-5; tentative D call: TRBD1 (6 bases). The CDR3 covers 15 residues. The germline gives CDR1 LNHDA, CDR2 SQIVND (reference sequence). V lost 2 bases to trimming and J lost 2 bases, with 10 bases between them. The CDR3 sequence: CASSISRQGNQPQHF. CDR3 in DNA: TGTGCCAGTAGTATATCCCGACAGGGCAATCAGCCCCAGCATTTT.

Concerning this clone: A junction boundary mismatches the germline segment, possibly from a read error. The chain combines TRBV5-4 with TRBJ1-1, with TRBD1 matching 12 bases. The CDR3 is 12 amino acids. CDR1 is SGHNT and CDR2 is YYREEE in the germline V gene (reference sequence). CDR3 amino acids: CASGTGGPKLSF. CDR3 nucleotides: TGTGCCAGCGGGACAGGGGGCCCAAAGCTTTCCTTT. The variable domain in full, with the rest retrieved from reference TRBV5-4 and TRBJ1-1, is ETGVTQSPTHLIKTRGQQVTLRCSSQSGHNTVSWYQQALGQGPQFIFQYYREEENGRGNFPPRFSGLQFPNYSSELNVNALELDDSALYLCASGTGGPKLSFGQGTRLTVV.

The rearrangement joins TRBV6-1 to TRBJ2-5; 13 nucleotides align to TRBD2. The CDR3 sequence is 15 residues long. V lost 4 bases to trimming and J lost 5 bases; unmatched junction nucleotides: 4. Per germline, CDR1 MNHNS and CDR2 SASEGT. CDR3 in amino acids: CASSVTSGGVETQYF. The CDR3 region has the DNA TGTGCCAGCAGTGTCACTAGCGGGGGGGTTGAGACCCAGTACTTC.

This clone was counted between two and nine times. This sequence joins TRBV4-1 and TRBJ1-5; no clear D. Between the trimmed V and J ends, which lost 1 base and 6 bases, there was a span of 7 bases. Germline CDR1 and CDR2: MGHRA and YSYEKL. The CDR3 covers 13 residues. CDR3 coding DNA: TGCGCCAGCAGCCAAGGGTTCGGTCAGCCCCAGCATTTT. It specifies CASSQGFGQPQHF.

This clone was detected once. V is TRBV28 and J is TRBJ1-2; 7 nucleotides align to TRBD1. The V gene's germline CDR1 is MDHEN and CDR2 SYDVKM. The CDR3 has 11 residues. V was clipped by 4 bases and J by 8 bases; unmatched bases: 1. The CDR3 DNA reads TGTGCCAGCAGTTCGGGACAGGGCTACACCTTC. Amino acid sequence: CASSSGQGYTF.

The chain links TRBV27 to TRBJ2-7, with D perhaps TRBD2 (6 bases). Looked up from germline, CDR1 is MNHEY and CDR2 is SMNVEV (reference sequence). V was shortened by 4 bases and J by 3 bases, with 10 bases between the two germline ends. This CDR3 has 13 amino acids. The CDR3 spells CASSSGLLYEQYF. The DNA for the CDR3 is TGTGCCAGCAGTTCGGGACTTCTCTACGAGCAGTACTTC.

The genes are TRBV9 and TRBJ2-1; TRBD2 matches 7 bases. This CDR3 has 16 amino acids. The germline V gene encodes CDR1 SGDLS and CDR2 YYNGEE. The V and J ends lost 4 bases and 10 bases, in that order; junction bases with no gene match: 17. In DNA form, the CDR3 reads TGTGCCAGCAGCCCAGAGATGGGGGGGATGTTTTGGGAGCAGTTCTTC. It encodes CASSPEMGGMFWEQFF.

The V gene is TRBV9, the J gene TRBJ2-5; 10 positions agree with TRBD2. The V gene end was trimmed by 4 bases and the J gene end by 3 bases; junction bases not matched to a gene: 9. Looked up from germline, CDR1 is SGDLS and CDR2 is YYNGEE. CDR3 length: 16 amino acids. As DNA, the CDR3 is TGTGCCAGCAGCCTGGAAGCACTAGCGGGGAAAGAGACCCAGTACTTC. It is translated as CASSLEALAGKETQYF.

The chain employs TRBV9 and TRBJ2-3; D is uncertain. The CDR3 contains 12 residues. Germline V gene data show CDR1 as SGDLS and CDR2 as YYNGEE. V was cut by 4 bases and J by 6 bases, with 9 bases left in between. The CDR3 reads CASSPMRDTQYF. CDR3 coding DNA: TGTGCCAGCAGCCCCATGAGGGATACGCAGTATTTT.

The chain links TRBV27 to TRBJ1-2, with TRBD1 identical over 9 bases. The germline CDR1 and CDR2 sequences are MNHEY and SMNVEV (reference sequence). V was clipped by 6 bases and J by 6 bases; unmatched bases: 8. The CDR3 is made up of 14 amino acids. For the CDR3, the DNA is TGTGCCAGCAGCCGGACAGGGGAATTTGATGGCTACACCTTC. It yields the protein CASSRTGEFDGYTF.

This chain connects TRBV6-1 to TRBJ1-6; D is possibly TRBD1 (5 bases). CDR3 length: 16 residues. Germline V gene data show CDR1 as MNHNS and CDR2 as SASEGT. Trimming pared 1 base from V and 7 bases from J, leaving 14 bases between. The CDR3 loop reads CASSEVGGKLNSPLHF. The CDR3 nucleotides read TGTGCCAGCAGTGAAGTTGGGGGGAAGTTGAATTCACCCCTCCACTTT.

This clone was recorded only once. In DNA form, the CDR3 reads TGCGCCAGCAGCTTTTCCGGGACAGCCACCGGGGAGCTGTTTTTT. Amino acids: CASSFSGTATGELFF. The genes are TRBV5-1 and TRBJ2-2; TRBD1 matches at 7 bases. This CDR3 is built from 15 residues. Germline CDR1 SGHRS, CDR2 YFSETQ. Losses at the gene ends were 2 bases for V and 4 bases for J; bases not matched to a gene: 5.